This is a list of T cell receptor beta chains from one sample in a study of vaccination and CD4 T cells after COVID-19. TCRdb recomputed calls from the PCR reads with MiXCR, one row per CDR3 protein. The sample holds roughly 14,000 distinct CDR3 sequences; 33% are singletons and the top ten take roughly 10%. Antigens for these TCRs are unknown. Sequenced here: CD4+ T cells from blood, cultured in vitro, sampled after SARS-CoV-2 vaccination. Receptors were obtained from a human donor who had recovered from COVID-19. The CDR3 runs from the conserved cysteine through the conserved F or W. Each record gives: CDR3 length, clone size, J gene, D gene, V gene, CDR3 DNA, CDR3 protein. D genes are given only for firm matches. Where a row states a size, it is once, few, many or the class of an expanded clone; other rows omit it.

>16|once|TRBJ1-2|.|TRBV5-1
TGCGCCAGCAGCTTTGGAGGGAGGACTAGTAACTATGGCTACACCTTC
CASSFGGRTSNYGYTF
>18|.|TRBJ2-1|.|TRBV23-1
TGCGCCAGCAGTCAAGTCCCGGGACTTCAAAGCTCCTACAATGAGCAGTTCTTC
CASSQVPGLQSSYNEQFF
>15|.|TRBJ1-2|.|TRBV11-2
TGTGCCAGCAGCCGACGACAGGTGGATAACTATGGCTACACCTTC
CASSRRQVDNYGYTF
>16|.|TRBJ2-7|.|TRBV7-2
TGTGCCAGCAGCTGGCCCCGGGACCGAGTTTCCTACGAGCAGTACTTC
CASSWPRDRVSYEQYF
>17|.|TRBJ2-1|TRBD2|TRBV12-3/TRBV12-4
TGTGCCAGCAGTTTCAGTAGCGGTGCTAGCGGATACAATGAGCAGTTCTTC
CASSFSSGASGYNEQFF
>15|medium-sized|TRBJ1-1|.|TRBV6-5
TGTGCCAGCAGTTCGAACCTTAAAGGGGCGGCTGAAGCTTTCTTT
CASSSNLKGAAEAFF
>9|few|TRBJ2-7|.|TRBV20-1
TGCAGTGTCGGTGAAGAGCAGTACTTC
CSVGEEQYF
>14|.|TRBJ1-2|.|TRBV6-4
TGTGCCAGCAGAGCGACGGAGCTAGGCTATGGCTACACCTTC
CASRATELGYGYTF
>15|few|TRBJ1-6|.|TRBV18
TGTGCCAGCTCCCCCACTGGGGGGGTGAATTCACCCCTCCACTTT
CASSPTGGVNSPLHF
>16|.|TRBJ2-6|.|TRBV20-1
TGCAGTGCTAGGACGGACTTCTTCTCTGGGGCCAACGTCCTGACTTTC
CSARTDFFSGANVLTF
>15|.|TRBJ2-7|TRBD1|TRBV2
TGTGCCAGCAGTGAAGCGCCGGGACAGGGGTACGAGCAGTACTTC
CASSEAPGQGYEQYF
>14|medium-sized|TRBJ1-2|.|TRBV24-1
TGTGCCACCAGTGACGCCGGAAAGGACTATGGCTACACCTTC
CATSDAGKDYGYTF
>15|medium-sized|TRBJ1-2|.|TRBV6-5
TGTGCCAGCAGTTACTCCGGGGGGTCGGGCTATGGCTACACCTTC
CASSYSGGSGYGYTF
>16|.|TRBJ2-1|.|TRBV10-3
TGTGCCATCAGTGAGTCATCGGGCCACGAGAGCAATGAGCAGTTCTTC
CAISESSGHESNEQFF
>12|few|TRBJ1-1|.|TRBV28
TGTGCCAGCAGGGAGACCGGGCGGGAAGCTTTCTTT
CASRETGREAFF
>11|few|TRBJ1-1|TRBD1|TRBV20-1
TGCAGTGCACCCCGGACAGGGTTAGCTTTCTTT
CSAPRTGLAFF
>18|.|TRBJ2-1|TRBD2|TRBV27
TGTGCCAGCAGTTTCCATGGGGTTAGCGGGAACTCCTACAATGAGCAGTTCTTC
CASSFHGVSGNSYNEQFF
>12|.|TRBJ2-1|.|TRBV20-1
TGCAGTGCTAGAGATCGTAGTAATGAGCAGTTCTTC
CSARDRSNEQFF
>17|.|TRBJ2-7|.|TRBV19
TGTGCCAGTAGCCTTCCCCGAAGTCTCCTTTACTACTACGAGCAGTACTTC
CASSLPRSLLYYYEQYF
>16|.|TRBJ2-2|TRBD2|TRBV24-1
TGTGCCACCAGTGATTCACTAGCGGCTAGCACCGGGGAGCTGTTTTTT
CATSDSLAASTGELFF
>19|.|TRBJ2-2|TRBD1|TRBV7-2
TGTGCCAGCAGCTCCCGAGTTTTAGGGACAGGCGCGAACACCGGGGAGCTGTTTTTT
CASSSRVLGTGANTGELFF
>8|.|TRBJ1-2|.|TRBV2
TGTGCCAGACATGGCTACACCTTC
CARHGYTF
>17|once|TRBJ2-1|TRBD2|TRBV7-2
TGTGCCAGCAGCTTAGCGGGTGCTAGCGGGCCCTACAATGAGCAGTTCTTC
CASSLAGASGPYNEQFF
>17|few|TRBJ1-3|TRBD1|TRBV4-2
TGTGCCAGCAGCCAGTCAGCTCAGACAGGGGTGGTGAATACCATATATTTT
CASSQSAQTGVVNTIYF
>15|.|TRBJ1-1|TRBD1|TRBV27
TGTGCCAGCAGGGCCGGGACAGGGATGATCGCTGAAGCTTTCTTT
CASRAGTGMIAEAFF
>14|medium-sized|TRBJ2-7|TRBD2|TRBV20-1
TGCAGTGCTAGAAACCGACTAGCGGGAGGCGAGCAGTACTTC
CSARNRLAGGEQYF
>16|.|TRBJ1-4|TRBD1|TRBV20-1
TGCAGTGCTAGATACAATTACAACAGGGGAGGGGAAAAACTGTTTTTT
CSARYNYNRGGEKLFF
>13|.|TRBJ1-5|.|TRBV20-1
TGCAGTGCCCTCCGACAGGGCAATCAGCCCCAGCATTTT
CSALRQGNQPQHF
>18|.|TRBJ2-5|TRBD2|TRBV4-3
TGCGCCAGCAGCCAAGAACGGCGAATAGGACTAGCGCAAGAGACCCAGTACTTC
CASSQERRIGLAQETQYF
>15|once|TRBJ2-7|.|TRBV12-3/TRBV12-4
TGTGCCAGCAGTAGGCTCGGGGGGCCCTCCGCCGAGCAGTACTTC
CASSRLGGPSAEQYF
>14|once|TRBJ2-1|TRBD1|TRBV6-4
TGTGCCAGCAGTGAACAGGGGGCGCGCAATGAGCAGTTCTTC
CASSEQGARNEQFF
>14|few|TRBJ2-7|TRBD2|TRBV10-1
TGCGCCAGACGAGAGCGGGAACTACGCTACGAGCAGTACTTC
CARRERELRYEQYF
>15|.|TRBJ1-2|.|TRBV7-9
TGTGCCAGCAGCTTAGTTGGGGCCTCCAACTATGGCTACACCTTC
CASSLVGASNYGYTF
>16|few|TRBJ2-7|TRBD2|TRBV6-1
TGTGCCAGCAGTCAGACTAGAGCGGGGGCCCGATACGAGCAGTACTTC
CASSQTRAGARYEQYF
>16|few|TRBJ2-7|.|TRBV19
TGTGCCAGTAGTATAGATACCCCTGGAAGAGGCGACGAGCAGTACTTC
CASSIDTPGRGDEQYF
>15|.|TRBJ1-2|.|TRBV5-1
TGCGCCAGCAGCCCTGGACGGGGAAATAACTATGGCTACACCTTC
CASSPGRGNNYGYTF
>19|medium-sized|TRBJ2-5|TRBD1|TRBV7-9
TGTGCCAGCAGCTCTAATCGCCGGACAGGGTCGATGGACCAAGAGACCCAGTACTTC
CASSSNRRTGSMDQETQYF
>15|.|TRBJ1-6|TRBD1|TRBV12-3/TRBV12-4
TGTGCCAGCAGGATGACAGGGAACAGATTTTCACCCCTCCACTTT
CASRMTGNRFSPLHF
>10|.|TRBJ1-1|.|TRBV30
TGTGCCTGGGCCCGCAGGAGAGCTTTCTTT
CAWARRRAFF
>16|.|TRBJ2-3|TRBD1|TRBV5-4
TGTGCCAGCAGCTCTGTCTCGGGGACAGGGGACCATACGCAGTATTTT
CASSSVSGTGDHTQYF
>14|few|TRBJ1-6|TRBD1|TRBV6-1
TGTGCCAGCAGTGGCAGGGGGCCGGGATCACCCCTCCACTTT
CASSGRGPGSPLHF
>13|few|TRBJ1-1|.|TRBV30
TGTGCCTGGAGTGACCACGGGTACACTGAAGCTTTCTTT
CAWSDHGYTEAFF
>13|.|TRBJ1-1|.|TRBV28
TGTGCCAGCAGTGTACCAGGGAACACTGAAGCTTTCTTT
CASSVPGNTEAFF
>15|medium-sized|TRBJ2-7|TRBD2|TRBV27
TGTGCCAGCAGCCCCGGGAGGTACGGGTCCTACGAGCAGTACTTC
CASSPGRYGSYEQYF
>12|.|TRBJ2-7|.|TRBV29-1
TGCAGCGTTGAAGGCCTAGTCGGCGAGCAGTACTTC
CSVEGLVGEQYF
>15|.|TRBJ1-5|TRBD1|TRBV6-5
TGTGCCAGCAGTTTAGGTACAGGGGGCTATCAGCCCCAGCATTTT
CASSLGTGGYQPQHF
>15|few|TRBJ1-1|.|TRBV7-2
TGTGCCAGCAGCTTCCAACAGGGCCTGAACACTGAAGCTTTCTTT
CASSFQQGLNTEAFF
>17|.|TRBJ2-5|.|TRBV4-3
TGCGCCAGCAGCCAAGAAGCCGGCAGGGTGATCGCAGAGACCCAGTACTTC
CASSQEAGRVIAETQYF
>15|.|TRBJ2-3|TRBD2|TRBV20-1
TGCAGTGCTCCAAGCGGGAGTACTGGTACAGATACGCAGTATTTT
CSAPSGSTGTDTQYF
>11|few|TRBJ1-1|.|TRBV20-1
TGCAGTGCTAGAGTTGCGACGGTAGCTTTCTTT
CSARVATVAFF
>15|.|TRBJ2-5|TRBD1|TRBV2
TGTGCCAGCAGCTTTGGGACAGGGGTTTCAGAGACCCAGTACTTC
CASSFGTGVSETQYF
>14|few|TRBJ2-7|.|TRBV21-1
TGTGCCAGCAGAAGACTAGCTCCTAGGCGGGAGCAGTACTTC
CASRRLAPRREQYF
>16|.|TRBJ1-5|.|TRBV6-1
TGTGCCAGCCGGAGGGGGGGCGGGTTGGGCAATCAGCCCCAGCATTTT
CASRRGGGLGNQPQHF
>15|.|TRBJ2-1|TRBD2|TRBV20-1
TGCAGTGCCAGGACTTTCGGGAGGTCCTACAATGAGCAGTTCTTC
CSARTFGRSYNEQFF
>13|medium-sized|TRBJ2-7|.|TRBV6-1
TGTGCCAGCAGCCCCGCGTTGCACTACGAGCAGTACTTC
CASSPALHYEQYF
>14|few|TRBJ1-1|.|TRBV28
TGTGCCAGCAGCTTACCCCAGGGAACCACTGAAGCTTTCTTT
CASSLPQGTTEAFF
>15|few|TRBJ2-3|TRBD2|TRBV7-8
TGTGCCAGCAGCTCCAGACTAGCGGGCACAGATACGCAGTATTTT
CASSSRLAGTDTQYF